Following are 13 T cell receptor beta chains from one sample sequenced in a study of T cell repertoires in cytomegalovirus infection. In TCRdb, the reads were re-called with MiXCR into one record per CDR3 protein. The sample has 200,000 to 300,000 distinct CDR3 sequences, around 15% seen once. Sequences were obtained from PBMCs. The receptors were sampled from a human donor in good health (CMV status not recorded). Some clones in this sample may be carry-over from other donors' samples.

The chain carries TRBV6-4 and TRBJ1-1, with D tentatively TRBD1 (5 bases). CDR3 length: 15 residues. Per germline, CDR1 MRHNA and CDR2 SNTAGT. The V end was cut by 5 bases, the J end by 5 bases, with 18 bases between. In DNA form, the CDR3 reads TGTGCCAGCAGTCATGGGACCGGGGGTTCAACTGAAGCTTTCTTT. It is translated as CASSHGTGGSTEAFF.

This clonotype turned up a few times. V and J are TRBV20-1 and TRBJ2-7, with TRBD2 matching 7 bases. With V trimmed by 0 bases and J by 3 bases, 5 bases remained unmatched. Germline V gives CDR1 DFQATT, CDR2 SNEGSKA (reference sequence). The CDR3 loop spans 14 amino acids. The CDR3 loop is CSARDQGGGYEQYF. The CDR3 coding sequence is TGCAGTGCTAGAGATCAGGGCGGGGGCTACGAGCAGTACTTC.

This clonotype was seen many times. The J gene is TRBJ2-7, the V gene TRBV7-8, with TRBD1 identical over 7 bases. Germline V lookup: CDR1 SGHVS, CDR2 FQNEAQ. The CDR3 is 15 residues long. J gave up 1 base and V 5 bases, and 8 bases lay outside the gene matches. CDR3 nucleotide sequence: TGTGCCAGCAGCCCCTTTGGGACAGTTTCCTACGAGCAGTACTTC. Translation: CASSPFGTVSYEQYF.

This clonotype was counted at least ten times. The chain links TRBV10-3 to TRBJ2-5; 11 bases map to TRBD2. Germline V gives CDR1 ENHRY, CDR2 SYGVKD. Unmatched junction bases numbered 6, after V lost 10 bases and J lost 5 bases. This CDR3 spans 13 amino acids. The CDR3 DNA reads TGTGCCAGTAGCGGGGGGGCCGGGGAGACCCAGTACTTC. This encodes CASSGGAGETQYF.

This clonotype has a count of ten or more. The V and J genes are TRBV7-2 and TRBJ2-3; tentatively, D is TRBD1 or TRBD2 (5 bases each). V lost 5 bases, J lost 3 bases, and 9 bases lay in between. The V gene's germline CDR1 is SGHTA and CDR2 FQGNSA. The CDR3 runs 13 residues. DNA for the CDR3: TGTGCCAGCAGCGGGACGGAGACAGATACGCAGTATTTT. This sequence encodes CASSGTETDTQYF.

This clonotype was recorded at least ten times. The chain is built from TRBV4-2 and TRBJ2-3; D is uncertain. The CDR3 sequence is 15 residues long. The V end was cut by 1 base, the J end by 2 bases, with 10 bases between. Germline V gene sequence: CDR1 LGHNA, CDR2 YNFKEQ. The CDR3 nucleotides are TGTGCCAGCAGCCAAGCAAGAGAGCCCACAGATACGCAGTATTTT. Protein product: CASSQAREPTDTQYF.

V and J are TRBV20-1 and TRBJ1-4; 9 nucleotides align to TRBD1. CDR1 is DFQATT, CDR2 SNEGSKA, per germline (reference sequence). Unmatched junction bases numbered 5, after V lost 1 base and J lost 8 bases. The CDR3 extends over 14 amino acids. The CDR3 DNA follows: TGCAGTGCTAGAGCACGGACAGGGGAGGAAAAACTGTTTTTT. Translating gives CSARARTGEEKLFF.

This clonotype has at least ten counts. The chain links TRBV5-6 to TRBJ1-1, with D hard to call. The CDR3 runs to 13 residues. The V end lost 3 bases, the J end lost 5 bases, and 11 bases lay between the germline ends. Germline-derived CDR1 and CDR2 are SGHDT and YYEEEE. The CDR3 region is CASSWVARTEAFF. CDR3 nucleotide sequence: TGTGCCAGCAGCTGGGTGGCGAGAACTGAAGCTTTCTTT.

This clonotype has more than one count but fewer than ten. The rearrangement joins TRBV29-1 to TRBJ1-4; 7 nucleotides line up with TRBD1. This CDR3 has 15 amino acids. CDR1 is SQVTM, CDR2 ANQGSEA, per germline. Trimming took 4 bases from V and 8 from J; bases not matched to a gene: 13. Here the CDR3 reads CSVVPLEGAKEKLFF. CDR3 nucleotide sequence: TGCAGCGTTGTCCCTTTGGAGGGGGCAAAAGAAAAACTGTTTTTT.

Only a few counts were recorded for this clonotype. The J gene is TRBJ1-5, the V gene TRBV4-2; TRBD1 matches at 8 bases. Germline assignment: CDR1 LGHNA and CDR2 YNFKEQ. With V trimmed by 3 bases and J by 5 bases, 3 bases remained unmatched. The CDR3 is 14 amino acids. CDR3 bases: TGTGCCAGCAGCCACGGGACAGGCGATCAGCCCCAGCATTTT. Translated, it gives CASSHGTGDQPQHF.

This clonotype turned up a few times. The gene calls are TRBV4-1 and TRBJ1-1, with TRBD1 as a possible D gene (5 bases). Trimming left V 0 bases short and J 0 bases short, with 8 bases between. This CDR3 is 15 amino acids long. Germline V gene sequence: CDR1 MGHRA, CDR2 YSYEKL. The CDR3 bases are TGCGCCAGCAGCCAAGAACCAGGGATGAACACTGAAGCTTTCTTT. Protein sequence: CASSQEPGMNTEAFF.

The V and J genes are TRBV2 and TRBJ2-5; unclear D gene. The V end was cut by 4 bases, the J end by 1 base, with 10 bases between. Per the germline V gene, CDR1 is SNHLY and CDR2 is FYNNEI. This CDR3 has 14 amino acids. As DNA, the CDR3 is TGTGCCAGCAGTGCGGTTCGGATCCAAGAGACCCAGTACTTC. Translation: CASSAVRIQETQYF.

This clonotype was seen many times. J is TRBJ2-4 and V is TRBV7-3; D may be TRBD2 (6 bases). This CDR3 region has 19 residues. Trimming pared 5 bases from V and 2 bases from J, leaving 25 bases between. The germline V gene encodes CDR1 SGHTA and CDR2 FQGTGA. CDR3: CASSPQAGLLPSPKNIQYF. The CDR3 DNA is TGTGCCAGCAGCCCGCAGGCGGGGCTCTTACCCTCGCCCAAAAACATTCAGTACTTC.